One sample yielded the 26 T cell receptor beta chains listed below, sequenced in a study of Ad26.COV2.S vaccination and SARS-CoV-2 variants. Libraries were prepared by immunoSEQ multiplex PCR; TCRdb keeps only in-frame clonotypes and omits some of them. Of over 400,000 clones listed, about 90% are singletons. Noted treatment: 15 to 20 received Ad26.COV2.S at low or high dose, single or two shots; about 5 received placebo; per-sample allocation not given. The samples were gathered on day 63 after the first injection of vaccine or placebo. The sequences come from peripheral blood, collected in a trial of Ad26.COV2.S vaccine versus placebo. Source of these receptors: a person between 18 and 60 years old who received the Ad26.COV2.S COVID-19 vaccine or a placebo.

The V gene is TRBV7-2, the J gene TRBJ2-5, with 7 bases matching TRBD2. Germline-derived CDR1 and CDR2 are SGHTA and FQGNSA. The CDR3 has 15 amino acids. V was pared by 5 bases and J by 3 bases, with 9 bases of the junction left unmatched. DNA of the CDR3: TGTGCCAGCAGCGGTCCGGGGGGTGGGAAAGAGACCCAGTACTTC. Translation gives CASSGPGGGKETQYF.

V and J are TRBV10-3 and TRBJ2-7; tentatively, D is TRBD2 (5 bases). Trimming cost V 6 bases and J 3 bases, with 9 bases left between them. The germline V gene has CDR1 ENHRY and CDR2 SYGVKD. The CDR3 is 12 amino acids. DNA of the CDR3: TGTGCCATCAGGGAGAGGGACTACGAGCAGTACTTC. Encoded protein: CAIRERDYEQYF.

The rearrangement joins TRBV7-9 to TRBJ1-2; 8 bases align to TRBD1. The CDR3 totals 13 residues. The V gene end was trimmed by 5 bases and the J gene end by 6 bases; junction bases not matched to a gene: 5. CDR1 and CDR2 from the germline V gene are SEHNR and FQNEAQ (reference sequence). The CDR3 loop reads CASSTQGVDGYTF. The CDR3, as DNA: TGTGCCAGCAGCACACAGGGGGTAGATGGCTACACCTTC.

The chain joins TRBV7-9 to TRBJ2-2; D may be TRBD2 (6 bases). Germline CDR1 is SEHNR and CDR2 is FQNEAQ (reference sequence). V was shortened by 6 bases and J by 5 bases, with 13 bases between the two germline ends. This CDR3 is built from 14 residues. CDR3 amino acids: CASRPRDATGELFF. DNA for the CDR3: TGTGCCAGCAGACCGCGGGACGCTACCGGGGAGCTGTTTTTT.

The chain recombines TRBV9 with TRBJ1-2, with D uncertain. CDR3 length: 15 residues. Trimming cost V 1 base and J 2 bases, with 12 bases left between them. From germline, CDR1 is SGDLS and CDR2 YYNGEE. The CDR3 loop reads CASSVSSKVNYGYTF. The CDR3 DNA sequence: TGTGCCAGCAGCGTATCGTCAAAAGTAAACTATGGCTACACCTTC.

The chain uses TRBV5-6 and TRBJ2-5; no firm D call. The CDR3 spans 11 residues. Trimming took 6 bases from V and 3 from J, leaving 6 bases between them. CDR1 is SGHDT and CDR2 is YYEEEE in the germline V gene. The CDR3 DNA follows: TGTGCCAGCACGAATAAAGAGACCCAGTACTTC. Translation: CASTNKETQYF.

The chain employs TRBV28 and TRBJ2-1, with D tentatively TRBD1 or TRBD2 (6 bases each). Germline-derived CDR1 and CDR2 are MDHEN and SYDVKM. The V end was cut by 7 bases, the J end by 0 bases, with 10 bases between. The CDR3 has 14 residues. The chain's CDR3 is CASTKGGSYNEQFF. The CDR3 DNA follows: TGTGCCAGCACCAAGGGGGGCTCCTACAATGAGCAGTTCTTC.

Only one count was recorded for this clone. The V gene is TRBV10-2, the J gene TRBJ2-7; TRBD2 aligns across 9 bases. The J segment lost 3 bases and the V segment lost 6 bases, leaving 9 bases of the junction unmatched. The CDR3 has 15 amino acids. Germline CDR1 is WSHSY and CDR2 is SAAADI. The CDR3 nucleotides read TGCGCCAGCAGAGACATAGCGGGGGCCGGCTACGAGCAGTACTTC. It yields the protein CASRDIAGAGYEQYF.

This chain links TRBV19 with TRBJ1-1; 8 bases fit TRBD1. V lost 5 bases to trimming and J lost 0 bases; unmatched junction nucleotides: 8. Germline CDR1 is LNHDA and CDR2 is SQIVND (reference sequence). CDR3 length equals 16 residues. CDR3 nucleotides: TGTGCCAGTAGTCCTGGACAGGGCGAGGTGAACACTGAAGCTTTCTTT. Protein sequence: CASSPGQGEVNTEAFF.

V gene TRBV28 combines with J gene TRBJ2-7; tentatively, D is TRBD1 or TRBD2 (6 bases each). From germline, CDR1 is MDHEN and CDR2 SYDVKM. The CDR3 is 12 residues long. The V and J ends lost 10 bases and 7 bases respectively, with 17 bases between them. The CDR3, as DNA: TGTGCCACCGCGCCGAGGGGGGATGAGCAGTACTTC. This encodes CATAPRGDEQYF. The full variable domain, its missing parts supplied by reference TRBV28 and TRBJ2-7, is DVKVTQSSRYLVKRTGEKVFLECVQDMDHENMFWYRQDPGLGLRLIYFSYDVKMKEKGDIPEGYSVSREKKERFSLILESASTNQTSMYLCATAPRGDEQYFGPGTRLTVT.

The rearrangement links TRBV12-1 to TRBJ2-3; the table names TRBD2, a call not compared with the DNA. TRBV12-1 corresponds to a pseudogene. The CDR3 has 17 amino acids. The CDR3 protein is CASSSYGLAGATDTQYF. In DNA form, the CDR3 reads TGTGCCAGCAGCTCCTACGGACTAGCGGGAGCCACAGATACGCAGTATTTT.

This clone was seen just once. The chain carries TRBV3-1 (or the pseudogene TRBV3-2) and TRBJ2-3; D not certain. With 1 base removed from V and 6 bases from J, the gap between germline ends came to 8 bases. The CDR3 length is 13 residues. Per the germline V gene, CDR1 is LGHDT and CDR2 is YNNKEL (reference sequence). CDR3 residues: CASSQVPGDTQYF. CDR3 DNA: TGTGCCAGCAGCCAAGTACCCGGTGATACGCAGTATTTT.

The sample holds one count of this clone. CDR3 sequence reads: CASWGTGGFNQPQHF. CDR3 sequence (DNA): TGTGCCAGCTGGGGGACAGGGGGCTTCAATCAGCCCCAGCATTTT. The chain recombines TRBV28 with TRBJ1-5; 12 nucleotides align to TRBD1. V shed 8 bases, J shed 3 bases, and the junction held 5 bases outside the gene matches. The CDR3 covers 15 residues. Germline lookup yields CDR1 MDHEN and CDR2 SYDVKM.

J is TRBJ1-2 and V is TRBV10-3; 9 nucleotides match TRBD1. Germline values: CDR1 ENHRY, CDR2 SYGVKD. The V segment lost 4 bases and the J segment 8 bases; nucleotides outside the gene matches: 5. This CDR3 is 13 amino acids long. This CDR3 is CAISGSDRGGYTF. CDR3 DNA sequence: TGTGCCATCAGTGGCTCGGACAGGGGAGGCTACACCTTC.

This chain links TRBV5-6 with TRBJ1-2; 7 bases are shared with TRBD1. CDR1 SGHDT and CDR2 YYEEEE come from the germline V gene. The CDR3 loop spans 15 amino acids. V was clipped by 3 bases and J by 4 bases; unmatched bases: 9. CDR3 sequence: CASSSETGRLYGYTF. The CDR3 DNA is TGTGCCAGCAGCTCTGAGACAGGGAGGCTCTATGGCTACACCTTC.

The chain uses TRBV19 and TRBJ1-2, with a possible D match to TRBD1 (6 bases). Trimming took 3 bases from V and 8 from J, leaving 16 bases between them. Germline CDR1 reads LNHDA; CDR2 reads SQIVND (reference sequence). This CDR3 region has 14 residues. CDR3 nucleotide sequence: TGTGCCAGTAGTATGAGGCAGGGGCTCGAGGGCTACACCTTC. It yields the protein CASSMRQGLEGYTF.

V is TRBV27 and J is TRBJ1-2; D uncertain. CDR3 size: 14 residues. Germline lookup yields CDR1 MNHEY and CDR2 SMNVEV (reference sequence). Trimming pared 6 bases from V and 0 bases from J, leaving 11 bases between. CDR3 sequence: CASSQTRTNYGYTF. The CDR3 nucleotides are TGTGCCAGCAGCCAAACAAGAACTAACTATGGCTACACCTTC.

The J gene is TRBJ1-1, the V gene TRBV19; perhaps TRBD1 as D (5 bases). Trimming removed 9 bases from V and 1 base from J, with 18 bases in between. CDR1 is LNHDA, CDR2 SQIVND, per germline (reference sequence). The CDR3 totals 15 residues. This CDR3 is CASRPGTVPNTEAFF. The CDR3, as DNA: TGTGCCAGCCGTCCCGGGACCGTCCCGAACACTGAAGCTTTCTTT.

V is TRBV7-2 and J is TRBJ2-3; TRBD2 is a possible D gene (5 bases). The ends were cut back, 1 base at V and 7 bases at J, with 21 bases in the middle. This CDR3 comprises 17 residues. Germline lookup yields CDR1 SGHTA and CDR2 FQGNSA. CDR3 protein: CASSLDGLFSDMYTQYF. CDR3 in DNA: TGTGCCAGCAGCTTAGACGGACTTTTCTCTGATATGTATACGCAGTATTTT.

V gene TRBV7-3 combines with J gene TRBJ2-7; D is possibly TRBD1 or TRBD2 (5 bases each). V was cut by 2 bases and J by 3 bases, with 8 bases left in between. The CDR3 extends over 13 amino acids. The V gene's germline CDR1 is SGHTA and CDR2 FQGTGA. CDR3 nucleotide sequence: TGTGCCAGCAGCTTAGTTGGGGGCTACGAGCAGTACTTC. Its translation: CASSLVGGYEQYF.

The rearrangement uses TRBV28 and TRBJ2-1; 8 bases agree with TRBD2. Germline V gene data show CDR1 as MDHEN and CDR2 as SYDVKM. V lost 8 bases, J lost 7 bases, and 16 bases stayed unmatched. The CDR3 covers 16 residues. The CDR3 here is CASVEWTGRAGNEQFF. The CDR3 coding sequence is TGTGCCAGCGTGGAATGGACCGGGAGGGCCGGGAATGAGCAGTTCTTC.

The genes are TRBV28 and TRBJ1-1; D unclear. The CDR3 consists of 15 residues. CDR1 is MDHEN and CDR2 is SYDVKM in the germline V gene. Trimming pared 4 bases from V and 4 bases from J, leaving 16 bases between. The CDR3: CASSSSPPSVTEAFF. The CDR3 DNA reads TGTGCCAGCAGTTCCTCACCCCCTAGCGTCACTGAAGCTTTCTTT.

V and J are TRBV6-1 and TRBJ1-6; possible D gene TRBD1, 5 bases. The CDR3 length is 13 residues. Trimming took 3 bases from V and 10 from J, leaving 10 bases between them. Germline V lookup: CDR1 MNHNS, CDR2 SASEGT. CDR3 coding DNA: TGTGCCAGCAGTGAGGGACGGGGATCACCCCTCCACTTT. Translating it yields CASSEGRGSPLHF.

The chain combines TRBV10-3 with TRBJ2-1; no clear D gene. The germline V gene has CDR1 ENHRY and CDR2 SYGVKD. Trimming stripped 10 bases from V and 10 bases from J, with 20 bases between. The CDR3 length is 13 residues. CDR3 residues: CATKASLGPEQFF. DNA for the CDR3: TGTGCCACCAAGGCGTCGCTTGGCCCCGAGCAGTTCTTC.

CDR3 protein: CASSVERQATEAFF. CDR3 coding DNA: TGTGCCAGCAGCGTAGAGCGACAGGCCACTGAAGCTTTCTTT. The J gene is TRBJ1-1, the V gene TRBV9, with D tentatively TRBD1 (6 bases). The V end lost 0 bases, the J end lost 4 bases, and 10 bases lay between the germline ends. Per the germline V gene, CDR1 is SGDLS and CDR2 is YYNGEE. The CDR3 is 14 residues long.

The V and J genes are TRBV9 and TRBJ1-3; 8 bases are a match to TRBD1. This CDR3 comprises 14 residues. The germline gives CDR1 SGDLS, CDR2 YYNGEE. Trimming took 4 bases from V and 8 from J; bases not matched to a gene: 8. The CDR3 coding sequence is TGTGCCAGCAGCCCCCGGACAGGGATGGACACCATATATTTT. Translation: CASSPRTGMDTIYF.